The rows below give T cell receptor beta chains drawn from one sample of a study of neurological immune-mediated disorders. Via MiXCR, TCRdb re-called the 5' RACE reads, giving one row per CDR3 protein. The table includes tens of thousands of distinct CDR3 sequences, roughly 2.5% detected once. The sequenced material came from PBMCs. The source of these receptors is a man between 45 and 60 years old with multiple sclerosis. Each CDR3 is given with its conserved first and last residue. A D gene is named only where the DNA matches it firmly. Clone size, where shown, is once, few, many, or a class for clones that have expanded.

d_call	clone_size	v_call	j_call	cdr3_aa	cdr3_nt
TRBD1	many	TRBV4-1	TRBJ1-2	CASSPGPGTGGQGYTF	TGCGCCAGCAGCCCAGGCCCCGGGACAGGGGGCCAAGGCTACACCTTC
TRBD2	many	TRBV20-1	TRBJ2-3	CSAVTLTSGGTDTQYF	TGCAGTGCTGTTACCCTGACTAGCGGGGGGACAGATACGCAGTATTTT
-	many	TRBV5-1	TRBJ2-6	CASSGMSSGANVLTF	TGCGCCAGCAGTGGTATGTCCTCTGGGGCCAACGTCCTGACTTTC
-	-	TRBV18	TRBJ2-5	CASSPTRGTETQYF	TGTGCCAGCTCCCCGACTAGAGGGACAGAGACCCAGTACTTC
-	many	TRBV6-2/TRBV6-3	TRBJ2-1	CASSYADPNEQFF	TGTGCCAGCAGTTACGCAGACCCCAATGAGCAGTTCTTC
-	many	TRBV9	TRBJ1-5	CASSKQAGNQPQHF	TGTGCCAGCAGCAAACAGGCTGGCAATCAGCCCCAGCATTTT
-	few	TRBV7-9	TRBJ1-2	CASSPEPSYGYTF	TGTGCCAGCAGCCCGGAACCGTCCTATGGCTACACCTTC
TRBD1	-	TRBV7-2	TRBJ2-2	CASSLVQGARTGELFF	TGTGCCAGCAGCTTAGTACAGGGGGCTAGGACCGGGGAGCTGTTTTTT
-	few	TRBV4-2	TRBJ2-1	CASSQVSGGAFGNEQFF	TGTGCCAGCAGCCAAGTTTCTGGGGGGGCATTCGGCAATGAGCAGTTCTTC
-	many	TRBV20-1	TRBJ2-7	CSARDQGAYEQYF	TGCAGTGCTAGAGACCAGGGAGCCTACGAGCAGTACTTC
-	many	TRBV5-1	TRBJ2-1	CASSTPGGGSNEQFF	TGCGCCAGCAGCACACCCGGAGGGGGAAGCAATGAGCAGTTCTTC
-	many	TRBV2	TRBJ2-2	CASSDDSVPGELFF	TGTGCCAGCAGTGACGACTCGGTACCCGGGGAGCTGTTTTTT
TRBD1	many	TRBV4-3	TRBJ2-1	CASSQGTGGYNEQFF	TGCGCCAGCAGCCAAGGGACAGGGGGCTACAATGAGCAGTTCTTC